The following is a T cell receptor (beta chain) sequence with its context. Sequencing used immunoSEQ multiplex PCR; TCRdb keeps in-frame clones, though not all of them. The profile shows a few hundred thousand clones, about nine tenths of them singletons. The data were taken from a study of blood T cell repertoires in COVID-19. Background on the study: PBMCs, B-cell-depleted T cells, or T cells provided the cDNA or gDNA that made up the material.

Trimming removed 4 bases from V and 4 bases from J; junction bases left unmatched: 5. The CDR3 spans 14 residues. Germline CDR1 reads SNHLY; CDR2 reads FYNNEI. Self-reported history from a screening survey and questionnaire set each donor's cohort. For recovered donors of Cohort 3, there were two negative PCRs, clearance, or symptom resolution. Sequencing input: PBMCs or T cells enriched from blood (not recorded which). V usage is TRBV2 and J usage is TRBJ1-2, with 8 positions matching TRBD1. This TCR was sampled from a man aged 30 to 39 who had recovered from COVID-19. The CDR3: CASSADRVIYGYTF. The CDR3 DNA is TGTGCCAGCAGTGCGGACAGGGTAATCTATGGCTACACCTTC.